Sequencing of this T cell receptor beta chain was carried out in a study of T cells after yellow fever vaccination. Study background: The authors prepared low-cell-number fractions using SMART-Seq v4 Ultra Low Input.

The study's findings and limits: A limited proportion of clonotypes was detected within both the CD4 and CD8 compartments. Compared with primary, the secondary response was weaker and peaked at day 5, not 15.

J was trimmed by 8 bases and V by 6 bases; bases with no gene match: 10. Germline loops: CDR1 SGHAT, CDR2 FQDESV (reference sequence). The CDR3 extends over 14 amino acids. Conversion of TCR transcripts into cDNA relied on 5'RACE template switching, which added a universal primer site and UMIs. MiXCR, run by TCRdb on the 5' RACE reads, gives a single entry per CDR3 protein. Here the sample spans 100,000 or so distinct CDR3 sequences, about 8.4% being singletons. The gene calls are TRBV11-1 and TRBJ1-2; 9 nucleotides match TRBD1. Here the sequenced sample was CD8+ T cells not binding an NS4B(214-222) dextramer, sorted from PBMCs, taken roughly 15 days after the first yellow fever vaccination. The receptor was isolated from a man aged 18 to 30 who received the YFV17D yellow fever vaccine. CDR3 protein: CASSSTGQGRGYTF. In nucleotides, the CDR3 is TGTGCCAGCAGTTCGACGGGACAGGGAAGAGGCTACACCTTC.